These 9 T cell receptor beta chains share one sample of origin, sequenced in a study of naive and memory T cell subsets. The SP2 primer and nested alpha and beta constant region primers amplified ligated cDNA in four rounds. Each CDR3 protein is one row after TCRdb ran MiXCR on the 5' RACE reads. The table has 55,000 to 65,000 distinct CDR3 sequences, under 10% seen once. The library had UMIs added by 3' ligation of an oligonucleotide to TCR cDNA. The receptors stem from a female donor in good health.

The chain combines TRBV9 with TRBJ1-1; D call uncertain. V gave up 4 bases and J gave up 5 bases, with 12 bases separating them. The CDR3 sequence is 13 residues long. In germline, CDR1 is SGDLS, CDR2 YYNGEE. For the CDR3, the DNA is TGTGCCAGCAGCCCGGGAGATGGGACTGAAGCTTTCTTT. It is translated as CASSPGDGTEAFF.

V and J are TRBV20-1 and TRBJ1-5; no definite D call. V lost 4 bases to trimming and J lost 0 bases, with 10 bases between them. Germline-derived CDR1 and CDR2 are DFQATT and SNEGSKA (reference sequence). The CDR3 runs 14 residues. The CDR3 sequence: CSAIGQSSNQPQHF. In nucleotides, the CDR3 is TGCAGTGCTATAGGTCAAAGTAGCAATCAGCCCCAGCATTTT.

This clonotype was recorded many times. The rearrangement uses TRBV12-3 or TRBV12-4 and TRBJ1-6; D call uncertain. The CDR3 runs to 15 residues. V was cut by 2 bases and J by 6 bases, with 11 bases left in between. CDR3 in DNA: TGTGCCAGCAGTTTAAGAACATCGCTTAATTCACCCCTCCACTTT. As protein: CASSLRTSLNSPLHF.

The genes are TRBV5-1 and TRBJ2-4; possibly TRBD2 for D (5 bases). The V gene's germline CDR1 is SGHRS and CDR2 YFSETQ. The CDR3 covers 13 residues. Trimming took off 4 bases at V and 9 bases at J, with 14 bases between the two ends. The CDR3 region has the DNA TGCGCCAGCAGCACCGAACCAGGAGGCATTCAGTACTTC. Encoded protein: CASSTEPGGIQYF.

This clonotype was recorded at least ten times. The gene calls are TRBV5-1 and TRBJ1-2, with a possible D match to TRBD1 (6 bases). V was clipped by 0 bases and J by 0 bases, with 12 bases between them. Per the germline V gene, CDR1 is SGHRS and CDR2 is YFSETQ. This CDR3 comprises 16 residues. This chain's CDR3 is CASSLGRDITNYGYTF. CDR3 nucleotides: TGCGCCAGCAGCTTGGGAAGGGACATTACTAACTATGGCTACACCTTC.

This chain connects TRBV11-2 to TRBJ2-7, with D unclear. The CDR3 extends over 13 amino acids. Germline loops: CDR1 SGHAT, CDR2 FQNNGV. Trimming shortened V by 5 bases and J by 2 bases, and 10 bases separated the two germline ends. The CDR3 reads CASSVSATYEQYF. The CDR3 DNA reads as TGTGCCAGCAGCGTCTCAGCCACCTACGAGCAGTACTTC.

This chain connects TRBV12-3 or TRBV12-4 to TRBJ2-1; D might be TRBD1 (5 bases). The CDR3 is made up of 17 amino acids. V lost 5 bases and J lost 3, with 20 bases in between. The CDR3 here is CASSPVRPTANYNEQFF. CDR3 nucleotides: TGTGCCAGCAGTCCAGTAAGGCCGACAGCAAACTACAATGAGCAGTTCTTC.

There are many counts of this clonotype. The chain combines TRBV3-1 with TRBJ2-1; TRBD2 is a possible D gene (6 bases). CDR1 and CDR2 from the germline V gene are LGHDT and YNNKEL (reference sequence). Trimming pared 2 bases from V and 9 bases from J, leaving 11 bases between. The CDR3 is 13 amino acids. The CDR3 DNA follows: TGTGCCAGCAGCCAACTCCGGGGGAGTGAGCAGTTCTTC. Encoded protein: CASSQLRGSEQFF.

This chain uses TRBV2 with TRBJ1-1; possible D gene TRBD1, 5 bases. The germline CDR1 and CDR2 sequences are SNHLY and FYNNEI. V lost 6 bases, J lost 6 bases, and 14 bases lay in between. There are 13 residues in the CDR3. The CDR3 is CASRGMGPAEAFF. As DNA, the CDR3 is TGTGCCAGCAGGGGAATGGGGCCCGCTGAAGCTTTCTTT.